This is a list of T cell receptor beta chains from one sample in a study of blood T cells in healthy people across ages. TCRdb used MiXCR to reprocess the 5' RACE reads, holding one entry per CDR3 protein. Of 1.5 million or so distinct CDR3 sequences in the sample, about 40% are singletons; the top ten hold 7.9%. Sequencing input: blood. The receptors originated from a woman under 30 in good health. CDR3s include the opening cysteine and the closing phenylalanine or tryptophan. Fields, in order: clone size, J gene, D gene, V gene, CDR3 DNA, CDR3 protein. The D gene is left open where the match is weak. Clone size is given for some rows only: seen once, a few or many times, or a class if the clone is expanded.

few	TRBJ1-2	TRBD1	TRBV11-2	TGTGCCAGCGGGACAGGGCATAACTATGGCTACACCTTC	CASGTGHNYGYTF
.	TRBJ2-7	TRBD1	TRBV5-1	TGCGCCAGCAGCCTGAAAAGACAGGGTCCATACAATGAGCAGTACTTC	CASSLKRQGPYNEQYF
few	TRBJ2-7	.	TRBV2	TGTGCCAGCAGTGAAGAGAACGGTAGCTACGAGCAGTACTTC	CASSEENGSYEQYF
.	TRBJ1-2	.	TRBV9	TGTGCCAGCAGCGTAGCTGGACGGCCCTATGGCTACACCTTC	CASSVAGRPYGYTF
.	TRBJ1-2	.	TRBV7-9	TGTGCCAGCAGCCTAGATCGGGACCAATTTTATGGCTACACCTTC	CASSLDRDQFYGYTF
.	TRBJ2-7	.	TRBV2	TGTGCCAGCAGTGGGTCAGGAGACTACGAGCAGTACTTC	CASSGSGDYEQYF
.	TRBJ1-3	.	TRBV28	TGTGCCAGCAGTTTCAGGGGTACTGGAAACACCATATATTTT	CASSFRGTGNTIYF
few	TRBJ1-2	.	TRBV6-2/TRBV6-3	TGTGCCAGCAGATTGTCCGGACAGCTTGACTATGGCTACACCTTC	CASRLSGQLDYGYTF
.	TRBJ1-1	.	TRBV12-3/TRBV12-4	TGTGCCAGCAGTCCCCGGGACAACGCCTACACTGAAGCTTTCTTT	CASSPRDNAYTEAFF
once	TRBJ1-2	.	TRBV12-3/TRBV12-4	TGTGCCAGCAGTTCTCCCCCCACAGGGAGCTATGGCTACACCTTC	CASSSPPTGSYGYTF
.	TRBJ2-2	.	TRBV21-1	TGTGCCAGCAGCAAAACGCTGGAGGGCGGGGAGCTGTTTTTT	CASSKTLEGGELFF